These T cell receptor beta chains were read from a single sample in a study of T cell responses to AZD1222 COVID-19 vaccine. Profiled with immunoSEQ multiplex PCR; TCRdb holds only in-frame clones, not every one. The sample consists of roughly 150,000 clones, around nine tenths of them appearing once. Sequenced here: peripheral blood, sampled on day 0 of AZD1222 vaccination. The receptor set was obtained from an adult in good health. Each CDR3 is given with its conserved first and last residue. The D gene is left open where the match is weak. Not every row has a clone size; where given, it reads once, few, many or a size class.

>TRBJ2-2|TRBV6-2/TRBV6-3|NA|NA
CASSYGASDTGELFF
TGTGCCAGCAGTTACGGGGCTAGCGACACCGGGGAGCTGTTTTTT
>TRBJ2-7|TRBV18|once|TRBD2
CASSPPSGSSYEQYF
TGTGCCAGCTCACCCCCTAGCGGGTCCTCCTACGAGCAGTACTTC
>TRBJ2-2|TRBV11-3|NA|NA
CASSLGQANTGELFF
TGTGCCAGCAGCTTAGGGCAGGCAAACACCGGGGAGCTGTTTTTT
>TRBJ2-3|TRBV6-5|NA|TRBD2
CASRAGTSEADTQYF
TGTGCCAGCAGGGCCGGGACTAGCGAGGCAGATACGCAGTATTTT
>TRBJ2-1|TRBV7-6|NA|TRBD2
CASSIRGGSLGNEQFF
TGTGCCAGCAGCATACGTGGCGGGAGCCTCGGCAATGAGCAGTTCTTC
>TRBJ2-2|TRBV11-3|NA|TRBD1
CASSLEGQGYGELFF
TGTGCCAGCAGCTTAGAAGGACAGGGTTACGGGGAGCTGTTTTTT
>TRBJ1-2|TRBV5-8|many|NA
CASSLGDYYGYTF
TGTGCCAGCAGCTTGGGGGACTACTATGGCTACACCTTC
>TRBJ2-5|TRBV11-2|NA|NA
CASSLSGRDTGLSRETQYF
TGTGCCAGCAGCTTAAGCGGCCGGGACACCGGACTCTCACGAGAGACCCAGTACTTC
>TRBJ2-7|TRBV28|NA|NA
CASSLTGSSYEQYF
TGTGCCAGCAGTTTAACGGGGAGCTCCTACGAGCAGTACTTC
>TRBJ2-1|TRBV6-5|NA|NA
CASSYSRDRPYNEQFF
TGTGCCAGCAGTTACTCGAGAGACAGGCCCTACAATGAGCAGTTCTTC
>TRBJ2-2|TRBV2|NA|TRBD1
CASNSDRGHTGELFF
TGTGCCAGCAATTCCGACAGGGGTCACACCGGGGAGCTGTTTTTT
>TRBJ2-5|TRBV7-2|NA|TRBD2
CASSSIAGAVQETQYF
TGTGCCAGCAGCTCTATAGCGGGAGCGGTTCAAGAGACCCAGTACTTC
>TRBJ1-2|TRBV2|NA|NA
CASSGQSNYGYTF
TGTGCCAGCTCAGGACAGTCCAACTATGGCTACACCTTC